This passage covers 15 T cell receptor beta chains from one sample sequenced in a study of OX40 agonist ivuxolimab in advanced cancers. Libraries were made using the immunoSEQ multiplex PCR assay. TCRdb retrieved this table from immuneACCESS and kept in-frame rearrangements only. Not all clones are present; in checked studies, unresolved V genes account for under half, and no reason is known for the remainder. The table for this sample lists tens of thousands of clones; over 80% of them were counted only once. Less than 8% of the sample is in the top ten clones. The source material was CD4+ or CD8+ T cells sorted from blood, sampled in a trial of the OX40 agonist ivuxolimab. Source of these receptors: an adult with an advanced solid tumor such as melanoma, head and neck, liver or kidney cancer.

This rearrangement joins TRBV19 to TRBJ2-3; D could derive from TRBD1 or TRBD2 (5 bases each). CDR1 LNHDA and CDR2 SQIVND come from the germline V gene (reference sequence). The CDR3 has 14 residues. Trimming left V 5 bases short and J 2 bases short, with 11 bases between. CDR3: CASSFVGDTDTQYF. The CDR3 DNA reads as TGTGCCAGTAGTTTCGTGGGGGACACAGATACGCAGTATTTT.

The V gene is TRBV4-2, the J gene TRBJ2-1; no clear D. The CDR3 spans 18 residues. V gave up 0 bases and J gave up 0 bases, with 15 bases separating them. Germline-derived CDR1 and CDR2 are LGHNA and YNFKEQ. The CDR3 DNA sequence: TGTGCCAGCAGCCAAGAGGCCAGGCAATATAGCTCCTACAATGAGCAGTTCTTC. This translates into CASSQEARQYSSYNEQFF.

This chain links TRBV6-6 with TRBJ2-2; D ambiguous. Germline CDR1 reads MNHNY; CDR2 reads SVGAGI (reference sequence). Trimming removed 2 bases at V and 2 bases at J, with 9 bases between. This CDR3 comprises 15 residues. The DNA of the CDR3 is TGTGCCAGCAGTTACAGGACGACAAACACCGGGGAGCTGTTTTTT. Encoded protein: CASSYRTTNTGELFF.

The CDR3 DNA reads as TGTGCCAGCAGCCTTGGAGTATCGGGAAATCAGCCCCAGCATTTT. Amino acids: CASSLGVSGNQPQHF. V and J are TRBV5-6 and TRBJ1-5; D gene unclear. Germline assignment: CDR1 SGHDT and CDR2 YYEEEE. Trimming removed 4 bases at V and 4 bases at J, with 15 bases between. This CDR3 comprises 15 residues.

The V gene is TRBV7-6, the J gene TRBJ1-3; unclear D gene. The CDR3 is made up of 14 amino acids. V shed 0 bases and J shed 2 bases, with 5 bases lying between them. In germline, CDR1 is SGHVS, CDR2 FNYEAQ. Written as DNA, the CDR3 is TGTGCCAGCAGCTTAGCCGTTACTGGAAACACCATATATTTT. Encoded protein: CASSLAVTGNTIYF.

This rearrangement joins TRBV27 to TRBJ2-7; 7 nucleotides align to TRBD2. Trimming removed 5 bases from V and 7 bases from J; junction bases left unmatched: 5. CDR3 length: 12 residues. Germline-derived CDR1 and CDR2 are MNHEY and SMNVEV (reference sequence). Here the CDR3 DNA reads TGTGCCAGCAGTCCGGGACTACAAGAGCAGTACTTC. Amino acids: CASSPGLQEQYF.

The genes are TRBV7-8 and TRBJ2-2; TRBD1 agrees at 9 bases. This CDR3 contains 17 residues. Germline lookup yields CDR1 SGHVS and CDR2 FQNEAQ. The J segment lost 5 bases and the V segment lost 5 bases, leaving 12 bases of the junction unmatched. For the CDR3, the DNA is TGTGCCAGCAGCCCCTGGGACAGGGACCCGAGAACCGGGGAGCTGTTTTTT. Translation gives CASSPWDRDPRTGELFF.

The chain links TRBV7-9 to TRBJ2-7, with D possibly TRBD2 on 7 matching bases. Germline CDR1 reads SEHNR; CDR2 reads FQNEAQ (reference sequence). The V end was cut by 7 bases, the J end by 6 bases, with 19 bases between. The length of the CDR3 is 14 residues. The CDR3 loop reads CASTLGGGASEQYF. CDR3 nucleotide sequence: TGTGCCAGCACCCTGGGGGGGGGCGCATCCGAGCAGTACTTC. Variable domain in full (rest from reference TRBV7-9 and TRBJ2-7): DTGVSQNPRHKITKRGQNVTFRCDPISEHNRLYWYRQTLGQGPEFLTYFQNEAQLEKSRLLSDRFSAERPKGSFSTLEIQRTEQGDSAMYLCASTLGGGASEQYFGPGTRLTVT.

The chain has TRBV6-5 and TRBJ2-1; 8 nucleotides align to TRBD1. The germline CDR1 and CDR2 sequences are MNHEY and SVGAGI. The CDR3 is 14 amino acids. Trimming at V came to 2 bases and at J to 7 bases, leaving 4 bases not matched to a gene. In nucleotides, the CDR3 is TGTGCCAGCAGTTACGGGCAGGGGGCAAATGAGCAGTTCTTC. It specifies CASSYGQGANEQFF.

CDR3 loop: CASSLLGNEQYF. CDR3 nucleotides: TGCGCCAGCAGCTTGTTAGGCAACGAGCAGTACTTC. V and J are TRBV5-1 and TRBJ2-7; no reliable D call. Germline CDR1 reads SGHRS; CDR2 reads YFSETQ. The CDR3 covers 12 residues. V was pared by 1 base and J by 5 bases, with 7 bases between.

The rearrangement joins TRBV7-9 to TRBJ2-1; 14 bases fit TRBD2. The CDR3 extends over 19 amino acids. Per germline, CDR1 SEHNR and CDR2 FQNEAQ (reference sequence). V dropped 5 bases and J dropped 5; count of bases not matched to a gene: 14. Here the CDR3 reads CASSLEGLAGVAPHNEQFF. For the CDR3, the DNA is TGTGCCAGCAGCCTTGAGGGACTAGCGGGAGTTGCTCCCCACAATGAGCAGTTCTTC.

The sample holds a few counts of this clone. The V and J genes are TRBV9 and TRBJ2-1; 11 bases match TRBD2. The CDR3 consists of 19 residues. From germline, CDR1 is SGDLS and CDR2 YYNGEE. V dropped 0 bases and J dropped 5; count of bases not matched to a gene: 13. The CDR3 loop is CASSVAGLAGSRVDNEQFF. CDR3 bases: TGTGCCAGCAGCGTAGCCGGACTAGCGGGTTCAAGAGTTGACAATGAGCAGTTCTTC. Based on the CDR3 plus reference TRBV9 and TRBJ2-1, the full variable domain is DSGVTQTPKHLITATGQRVTLRCSPRSGDLSVYWYQQSLDQGLQFLIQYYNGEERAKGNILERFSAQQFPDLHSELNLSSLELGDSALYFCASSVAGLAGSRVDNEQFFGPGTRLTVL.

V usage is TRBV6-1 and J usage is TRBJ2-5; 8 bases align to TRBD2. The junction had 7 bases not matched to a gene; V was cut back by 4 bases and J by 0 bases. Germline CDR1 and CDR2: MNHNS and SASEGT. CDR3 length equals 16 residues. The CDR3 DNA is TGTGCCAGCAGTGCCGGGGGGGGTTCGTACCAAGAGACCCAGTACTTC. Its translation: CASSAGGGSYQETQYF.

The gene calls are TRBV18 and TRBJ2-2; D ambiguous. Looked up from germline, CDR1 is KGHSH and CDR2 is LQKENI. V gave up 2 bases and J gave up 6 bases, with 16 bases separating them. The CDR3 has 16 amino acids. CDR3 in DNA: TGTGCCAGCTCACCAACCGAGGTCGCCACCTCCGGGGAGCTGTTTTTT. Translated: CASSPTEVATSGELFF.

The rearrangement uses TRBV19 and TRBJ1-1; no clear D gene. The V gene lost 10 bases and the J gene lost 0 bases, with 12 bases spanning the gap. Germline V gives CDR1 LNHDA, CDR2 SQIVND (reference sequence). The CDR3 has 13 amino acids. The DNA of the CDR3 is TGTGCCACAGGCGCAGTCATGAACACTGAAGCTTTCTTT. This encodes CATGAVMNTEAFF.